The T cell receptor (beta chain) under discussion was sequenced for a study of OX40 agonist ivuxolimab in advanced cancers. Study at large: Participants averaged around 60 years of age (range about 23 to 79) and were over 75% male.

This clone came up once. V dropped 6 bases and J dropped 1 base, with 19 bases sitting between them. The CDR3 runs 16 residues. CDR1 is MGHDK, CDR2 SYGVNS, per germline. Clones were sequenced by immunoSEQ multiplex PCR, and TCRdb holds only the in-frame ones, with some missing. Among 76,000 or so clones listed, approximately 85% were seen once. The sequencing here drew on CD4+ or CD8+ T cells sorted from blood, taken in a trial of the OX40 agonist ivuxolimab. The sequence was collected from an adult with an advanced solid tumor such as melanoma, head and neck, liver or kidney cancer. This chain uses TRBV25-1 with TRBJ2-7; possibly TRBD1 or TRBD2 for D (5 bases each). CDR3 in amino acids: CASRHSSGKGSYEQYF. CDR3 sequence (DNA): TGTGCCAGCAGGCACTCGTCGGGGAAGGGGTCCTACGAGCAGTACTTC.